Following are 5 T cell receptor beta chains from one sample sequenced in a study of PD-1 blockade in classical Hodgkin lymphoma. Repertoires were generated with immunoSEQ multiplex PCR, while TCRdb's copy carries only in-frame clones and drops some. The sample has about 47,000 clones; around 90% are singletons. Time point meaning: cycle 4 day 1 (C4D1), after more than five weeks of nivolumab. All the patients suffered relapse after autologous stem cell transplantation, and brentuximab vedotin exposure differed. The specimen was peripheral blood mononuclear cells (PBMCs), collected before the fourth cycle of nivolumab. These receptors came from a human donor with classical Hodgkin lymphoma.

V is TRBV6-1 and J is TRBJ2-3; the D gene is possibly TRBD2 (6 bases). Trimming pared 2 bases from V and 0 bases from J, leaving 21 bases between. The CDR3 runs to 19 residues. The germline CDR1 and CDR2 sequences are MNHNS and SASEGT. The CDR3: CASSERRGVQRSSTDTQYF. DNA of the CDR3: TGTGCCAGCAGTGAACGGAGGGGCGTACAGAGATCTAGCACAGATACGCAGTATTTT.

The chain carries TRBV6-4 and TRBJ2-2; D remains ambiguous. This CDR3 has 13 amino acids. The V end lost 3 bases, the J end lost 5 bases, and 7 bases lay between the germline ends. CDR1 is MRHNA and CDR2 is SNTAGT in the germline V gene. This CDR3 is CASSEGSTGELFF. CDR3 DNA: TGTGCCAGCAGTGAGGGTAGTACCGGGGAGCTGTTTTTT.

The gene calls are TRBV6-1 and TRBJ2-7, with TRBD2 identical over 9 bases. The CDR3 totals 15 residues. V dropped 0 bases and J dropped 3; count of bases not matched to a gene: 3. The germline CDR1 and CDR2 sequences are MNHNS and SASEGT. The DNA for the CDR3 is TGTGCCAGCAGTGAAGCCTTTAGCGGGAGCTACGAGCAGTACTTC. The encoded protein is CASSEAFSGSYEQYF.

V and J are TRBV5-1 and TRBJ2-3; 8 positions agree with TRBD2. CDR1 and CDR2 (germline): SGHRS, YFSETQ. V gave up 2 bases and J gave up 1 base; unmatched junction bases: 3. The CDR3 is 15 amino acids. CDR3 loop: CASSFGLARTDTQYF. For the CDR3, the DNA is TGCGCCAGCAGCTTCGGACTAGCCCGCACAGATACGCAGTATTTT.

CDR3 nucleotides: TGTGCCAGCAGCTTATTCGGGAGAGGGATAGATACGCAGTATTTT. Encoded protein: CASSLFGRGIDTQYF. This chain links TRBV7-6 with TRBJ2-3; weak D call: TRBD2 (6 bases). There are 15 residues in the CDR3. Trimming cost V 2 bases and J 5 bases, with 14 bases left between them. Germline CDR1 and CDR2: SGHVS and FNYEAQ.